The 27 T cell receptor beta chains presented below share a single source sample, sequenced in a study of control samples from healthy donors and cancer patients. The assay was immunoSEQ multiplex PCR, and TCRdb's table has in-frame clones only and misses some. In the table there are some 120,000 clones, about 90% of which are singletons. Material for sequencing was blood. These receptors originate from a man aged 55 to 70 in good health.

In this sample, this clone turned up once. This rearrangement joins TRBV19 to TRBJ2-7; TRBD2 matches at 11 bases. Germline lookup yields CDR1 LNHDA and CDR2 SQIVND (reference sequence). After removal of 2 bases from V and 0 bases from J, the junction contained 6 bases not matched to a gene. This CDR3 spans 17 amino acids. The CDR3 reads CASSISTSGANSYEQYF. The CDR3 coding sequence is TGTGCCAGTAGTATATCGACTAGCGGGGCGAACTCCTACGAGCAGTACTTC.

This clone was observed a handful of times. The chain carries TRBV28 and TRBJ2-2; D is uncertain. The CDR3 is 16 amino acids. Germline V gene lookup returns CDR1 MDHEN and CDR2 SYDVKM. V shed 1 base and J shed 1 base, with 10 bases lying between them. CDR3 in amino acids: CASSLYRTLNTGELFF. CDR3 sequence (DNA): TGTGCCAGCAGTTTATACCGGACCCTGAACACCGGGGAGCTGTTTTTT.

V is TRBV12-3 or TRBV12-4 and J is TRBJ2-4; D call uncertain. V gave up 2 bases and J gave up 5 bases, with 7 bases separating them. The CDR3 length is 13 residues. CDR3 coding DNA: TGTGCCAGCAGTTTACTTCCAGAAAACATTCAGTACTTC. As protein: CASSLLPENIQYF.

CDR3 residues: CASSDSETRPNEKLFF. CDR3 sequence (DNA): TGTGCCAGCAGCGATTCCGAGACCCGCCCTAATGAAAAACTGTTTTTT. The J gene is TRBJ1-4, the V gene TRBV28; no clear D gene. The CDR3 spans 16 residues. The V gene's germline CDR1 is MDHEN and CDR2 SYDVKM. V gave up 6 bases and J gave up 3 bases, with 17 bases separating them.

This chain connects TRBV27 to TRBJ1-2; TRBD1 matches at 9 bases. The trim removed 7 bases at V and 4 bases at J, leaving 13 bases unmatched. The germline gives CDR1 MNHEY, CDR2 SMNVEV (reference sequence). This CDR3 spans 16 amino acids. The CDR3 coding sequence is TGTGCCAGCACGCCAGGGGGAACAGGGGGCGGCTATGGCTACACCTTC. Translation: CASTPGGTGGGYGYTF.

This clone was picked up one time. V gene TRBV24-1 combines with J gene TRBJ1-2, with a tentative D call TRBD1 (6 bases). The CDR3 sequence is 16 residues long. V was cut by 5 bases and J by 4 bases, with 19 bases left in between. Germline V lookup: CDR1 KGHDR, CDR2 SFDVKD. The DNA for the CDR3 is TGTGCCACCAGTGGACAGACAGGACCCGAGGGCTATGGCTACACCTTC. It codes for CATSGQTGPEGYGYTF.

The chain recombines TRBV10-3 with TRBJ1-1, with D hard to call. Germline CDR1 ENHRY, CDR2 SYGVKD. This CDR3 has 14 amino acids. V gave up 7 bases and J gave up 4 bases, with 16 bases separating them. The DNA for the CDR3 is TGTGCCATCACTCGAGACGGGTGGGTCACTGAAGCTTTCTTT. Amino acid sequence: CAITRDGWVTEAFF.

V usage is TRBV27 and J usage is TRBJ1-1; no clear D gene. Germline V lookup: CDR1 MNHEY, CDR2 SMNVEV (reference sequence). Trimming took off 2 bases at V and 0 bases at J, with 22 bases between the two ends. The CDR3 covers 19 residues. The CDR3 DNA follows: TGTGCCAGCAGTTTAAAGTCCCCTGGACTGTTTACAATGAACACTGAAGCTTTCTTT. It yields the protein CASSLKSPGLFTMNTEAFF.

The chain has TRBV20-1 and TRBJ2-3; 9 nucleotides line up with TRBD2. There are 13 residues in the CDR3. Per germline, CDR1 DFQATT and CDR2 SNEGSKA (reference sequence). V was pared by 3 bases and J by 6 bases, with 4 bases of the junction left unmatched. CDR3 region: CSASGLAGDTQYF. In DNA, the CDR3 is TGCAGTGCTAGTGGGCTAGCGGGGGATACGCAGTATTTT.

The V gene is TRBV7-2, the J gene TRBJ1-1; 8 bases fit TRBD1. The junction had 9 bases not matched to a gene; V was cut back by 2 bases and J by 10 bases. Germline loops: CDR1 SGHTA, CDR2 FQGNSA. The CDR3 runs to 14 residues. CDR3 protein: CASSLSFQGAGAFF. The CDR3 bases are TGTGCCAGCAGCTTAAGTTTTCAGGGGGCGGGAGCTTTCTTT.

The V and J genes are TRBV18 and TRBJ1-4, with 10 positions matching TRBD1. Per the germline V gene, CDR1 is KGHSH and CDR2 is LQKENI. The CDR3 spans 16 residues. Losses at the gene ends were 3 bases for V and 0 bases for J; bases not matched to a gene: 1. The chain's CDR3 is CASSPGQGSTNEKLFF. The CDR3 DNA sequence: TGTGCCAGCTCACCGGGACAGGGGTCAACTAATGAAAAACTGTTTTTT.

This clone was seen only a few times. For the CDR3, the DNA is TGTGCCAGCAGGACCCTCGCACAGGCTTCACCCCTCCACTTT. As protein: CASRTLAQASPLHF. J is TRBJ1-6 and V is TRBV27; D is perhaps TRBD1 (5 bases). The V and J ends lost 6 bases and 9 bases respectively, with 15 bases between them. Germline V gene sequence: CDR1 MNHEY, CDR2 SMNVEV (reference sequence). CDR3 size: 14 residues.

The rearrangement joins TRBV30 to TRBJ1-1, with D unclear. The length of the CDR3 is 13 residues. The V and J ends lost 3 bases and 1 base respectively, with 9 bases between them. Germline CDR1 GTSNPN, CDR2 SVGIG (reference sequence). The CDR3 loop reads CAWRQFSNTEAFF. The CDR3 DNA sequence: TGTGCCTGGAGACAGTTTTCGAACACTGAAGCTTTCTTT. Looking up the rest from reference TRBV30 and TRBJ1-1 gives the full variable domain: SQTIHQWPATLVQPVGSPLSLECTVEGTSNPNLYWYRQAAGRGLQLLFYSVGIGQISSEVPQNLSASRPQDRQFILSSKKLLLSDSGFYLCAWRQFSNTEAFFGQGTRLTVV.

The chain joins TRBV19 to TRBJ1-2; D is possibly TRBD1 (5 bases). Looked up from germline, CDR1 is LNHDA and CDR2 is SQIVND (reference sequence). V lost 7 bases to trimming and J lost 5 bases, with 14 bases between them. The CDR3 runs to 13 residues. The CDR3 nucleotides are TGTGCCAGTAAAAATCGGGGCACTTATGGCTACACCTTC. It is translated as CASKNRGTYGYTF.

The chain recombines TRBV7-9 with TRBJ2-4, with 11 bases fitting TRBD2. CDR3 size: 19 residues. Germline lookup yields CDR1 SEHNR and CDR2 FQNEAQ (reference sequence). V was clipped by 2 bases and J by 0 bases; unmatched bases: 9. DNA of the CDR3: TGTGCCAGCAGCTTACGTACTAGCGGGGGAAAAATAGCCAAAAACATTCAGTACTTC. The encoded protein is CASSLRTSGGKIAKNIQYF.

The chain links TRBV18 to TRBJ1-4; 8 bases are a match to TRBD1. V lost 6 bases, J lost 5 bases, and 5 bases stayed unmatched. The CDR3 runs 14 residues. Germline V CDR1 and CDR2: KGHSH, LQKENI. CDR3 sequence (DNA): TGTGCCAGCTCGGAGGGGACAGGCAATGAAAAACTGTTTTTT. This gives the protein CASSEGTGNEKLFF.

This sequence joins TRBV6-1 and TRBJ1-1; TRBD1 matches at 8 bases. The CDR3 consists of 14 residues. CDR1 and CDR2 (germline): MNHNS, SASEGT. V lost 2 bases and J lost 10; bases outside the gene matches: 9. The chain's CDR3 is CASSEPSRGLGAFF. CDR3 sequence (DNA): TGTGCCAGCAGTGAACCCTCCAGGGGGCTAGGAGCTTTCTTT.

The chain carries TRBV7-2 and TRBJ1-5; TRBD1 might be the D (6 bases). Trimming left V 3 bases short and J 1 base short, with 10 bases between. Germline lookup yields CDR1 SGHTA and CDR2 FQGNSA. This CDR3 is 15 amino acids long. CDR3 nucleotide sequence: TGTGCCAGCAGCTTCTTGGGGGGCAGCAATCAGCCCCAGCATTTT. Residues: CASSFLGGSNQPQHF.

Written as DNA, the CDR3 is TGTGCCAGCAGTTTGTTGACTCCGCCACGCTACGAGCAGTACTTC. Residues: CASSLLTPPRYEQYF. This chain connects TRBV28 to TRBJ2-7; D is unresolved. CDR3 length: 15 amino acids. V lost 3 bases and J 3 bases, leaving 15 bases between the germline ends. Germline values: CDR1 MDHEN, CDR2 SYDVKM.

The V call is TRBV3-1 (or the pseudogene TRBV3-2), the J call TRBJ1-1, with 8 bases matching TRBD1. CDR1 LGHDT and CDR2 YNNKEL come from the germline V gene (reference sequence). This CDR3 contains 14 residues. The V gene end was trimmed by 10 bases and the J gene end by 0 bases; junction bases not matched to a gene: 7. The CDR3 nucleotides are TGTGCCACGAATTCAGGGGGCGTGAACACTGAAGCTTTCTTT. This sequence encodes CATNSGGVNTEAFF.

This chain connects TRBV7-2 to TRBJ2-2; D is undetermined. Germline CDR1 SGHTA, CDR2 FQGNSA. V dropped 0 bases and J dropped 4 bases, with 9 bases sitting between them. The CDR3 covers 15 residues. The CDR3 sequence is CASSLARTPTGELFF. The CDR3 DNA is TGTGCCAGCAGCTTAGCCAGGACCCCCACCGGGGAGCTGTTTTTT.

The rearrangement uses TRBV10-2 and TRBJ2-1, with 11 bases fitting TRBD2. Losses at the gene ends were 7 bases for V and 8 bases for J; bases not matched to a gene: 4. This CDR3 is 13 amino acids long. Looked up from germline, CDR1 is WSHSY and CDR2 is SAAADI. CDR3 residues: CASISGGAYEQFF. The CDR3 bases are TGCGCCAGCATTAGCGGGGGGGCCTATGAGCAGTTCTTC.

The chain combines TRBV12-3 or TRBV12-4 with TRBJ1-2, with TRBD1 matching over 7 bases. V dropped 7 bases and J dropped 8; count of bases not matched to a gene: 7. The length of the CDR3 is 12 residues. The CDR3 DNA follows: TGTGCCAGCACCATGACAGGGTACGGCTACACCTTC. Translated, it gives CASTMTGYGYTF.

This clone is a singleton in its sample. The chain is built from TRBV5-5 and TRBJ2-5; D unresolved. Per the germline V gene, CDR1 is SGHKS and CDR2 is YYEKEE (reference sequence). V lost 0 bases and J 2 bases, leaving 2 bases between the germline ends. The CDR3 runs to 12 residues. The chain's CDR3 is CASSLGQETQYF. CDR3 coding DNA: TGTGCCAGCAGCTTGGGTCAAGAGACCCAGTACTTC.

The J gene is TRBJ1-3, the V gene TRBV19; TRBD1 matches at 7 bases. This CDR3 contains 15 residues. Trimming at V came to 4 bases and at J to 1 base, leaving 4 bases not matched to a gene. Germline loops: CDR1 LNHDA, CDR2 SQIVND (reference sequence). CDR3 protein: CASSTSRGSGNTIYF. The CDR3, as DNA: TGTGCCAGTAGTACCTCCAGGGGGTCTGGAAACACCATATATTTT.

The chain employs TRBV5-6 and TRBJ2-7, with 9 nucleotides matching TRBD1. Germline V lookup: CDR1 SGHDT, CDR2 YYEEEE. The CDR3 runs 14 residues. V shed 0 bases and J 2 bases; nucleotides not matched to a gene: 0. CDR3 loop: CASSLGQGAYEQYF. Here the CDR3 DNA reads TGTGCCAGCAGCTTGGGACAGGGGGCCTACGAGCAGTACTTC.

CDR3 region: CATSRDLYTEAFF. The CDR3 DNA follows: TGTGCCACCAGCAGAGATCTATACACTGAAGCTTTCTTT. V is TRBV15 and J is TRBJ1-1; D unresolved. V gave up 0 bases and J gave up 3 bases, with 5 bases separating them. CDR3 size: 13 residues. Germline CDR1 and CDR2: LNHNV and YYDKDF (reference sequence).